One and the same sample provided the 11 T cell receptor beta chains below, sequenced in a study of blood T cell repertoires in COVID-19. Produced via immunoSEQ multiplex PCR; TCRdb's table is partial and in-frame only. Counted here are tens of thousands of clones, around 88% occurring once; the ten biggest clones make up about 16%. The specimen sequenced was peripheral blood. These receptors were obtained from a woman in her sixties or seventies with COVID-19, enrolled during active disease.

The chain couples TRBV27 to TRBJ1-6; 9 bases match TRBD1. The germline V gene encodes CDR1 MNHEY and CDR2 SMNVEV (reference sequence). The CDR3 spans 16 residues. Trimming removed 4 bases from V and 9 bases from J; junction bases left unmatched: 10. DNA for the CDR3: TGTGCCAGCAGTTCACCCGGGACAGGGCGTACTTCACCCCTCCACTTT. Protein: CASSSPGTGRTSPLHF.

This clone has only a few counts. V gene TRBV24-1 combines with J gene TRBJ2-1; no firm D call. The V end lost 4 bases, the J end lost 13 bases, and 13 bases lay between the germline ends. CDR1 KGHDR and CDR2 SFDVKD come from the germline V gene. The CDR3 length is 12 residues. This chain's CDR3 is CATSDNLSGQFF. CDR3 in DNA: TGTGCCACCAGTGACAATCTTTCAGGACAGTTCTTC.

The CDR3 DNA sequence: TGTGCCAGCAGCCAAGGGAATCAAGCGGGGAATCAAGAGACCCAGTACTTC. Protein product: CASSQGNQAGNQETQYF. The chain couples TRBV4-2 to TRBJ2-5; TRBD2 matches 7 bases. CDR3 length equals 17 residues. CDR1 is LGHNA and CDR2 is YNFKEQ in the germline V gene. Losses at the gene ends were 1 base for V and 2 bases for J; bases not matched to a gene: 10.

CDR3 DNA: TGTGCCAGCAGCGGCGTCCCCGGGGTGAATCAGCCCCAGCATTTT. Translated: CASSGVPGVNQPQHF. The chain joins TRBV9 to TRBJ1-5; D unclear. The CDR3 loop spans 15 amino acids. Trimming pared 3 bases from V and 4 bases from J, leaving 14 bases between. In germline, CDR1 is SGDLS, CDR2 YYNGEE.

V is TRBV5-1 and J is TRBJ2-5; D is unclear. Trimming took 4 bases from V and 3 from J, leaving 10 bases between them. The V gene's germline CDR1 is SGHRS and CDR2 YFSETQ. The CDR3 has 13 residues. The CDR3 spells CASSTHREETQYF. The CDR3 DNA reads TGCGCCAGCAGCACACACAGAGAAGAGACCCAGTACTTC.

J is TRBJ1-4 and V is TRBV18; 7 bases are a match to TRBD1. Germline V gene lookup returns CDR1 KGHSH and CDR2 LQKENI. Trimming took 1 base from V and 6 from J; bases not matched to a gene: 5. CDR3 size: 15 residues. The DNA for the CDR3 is TGTGCCAGCTCACCACTACAGGGGCTCCATGAAAAACTGTTTTTT. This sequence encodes CASSPLQGLHEKLFF.

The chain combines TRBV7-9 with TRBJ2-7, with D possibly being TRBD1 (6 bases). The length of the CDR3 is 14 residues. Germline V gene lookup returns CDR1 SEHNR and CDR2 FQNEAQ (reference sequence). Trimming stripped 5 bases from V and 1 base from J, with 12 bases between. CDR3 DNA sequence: TGTGCCAGCAGCCCTCGGGACACTTCCTACGAGCAGTACTTC. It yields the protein CASSPRDTSYEQYF. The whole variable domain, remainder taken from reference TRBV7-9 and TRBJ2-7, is DTGVSQNPRHKITKRGQNVTFRCDPISEHNRLYWYRQTLGQGPEFLTYFQNEAQLEKSRLLSDRFSAERPKGSFSTLEIQRTEQGDSAMYLCASSPRDTSYEQYFGPGTRLTVT.

The CDR3 reads CASTQTTQGYEQYF. CDR3 coding DNA: TGTGCCAGCACCCAGACGACACAGGGCTACGAGCAGTACTTC. V gene TRBV6-5 combines with J gene TRBJ2-7; TRBD1 is a possible D gene (6 bases). Germline V gene data show CDR1 as MNHEY and CDR2 as SVGAGI. The V gene lost 7 bases and the J gene lost 3 bases, with 16 bases spanning the gap. The CDR3 is made up of 14 amino acids.

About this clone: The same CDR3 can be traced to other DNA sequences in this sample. CDR3 in DNA: TGTGCCAGCAGTCAACAGGGGAATCAGCCCCAGCATTTT. Its translation is CASSQQGNQPQHF. The chain combines TRBV12-3 or TRBV12-4 with TRBJ1-5; 7 bases are shared with TRBD1. With 5 bases clipped from V and 4 bases from J, the junction kept 2 bases outside the gene matches. The CDR3 sequence is 13 residues long.

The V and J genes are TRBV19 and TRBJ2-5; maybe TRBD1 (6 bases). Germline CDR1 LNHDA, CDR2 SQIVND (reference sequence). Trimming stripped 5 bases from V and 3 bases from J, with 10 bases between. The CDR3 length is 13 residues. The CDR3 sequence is CASSGTQKETQYF. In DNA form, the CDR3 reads TGTGCCAGTAGTGGGACACAAAAAGAGACCCAGTACTTC.

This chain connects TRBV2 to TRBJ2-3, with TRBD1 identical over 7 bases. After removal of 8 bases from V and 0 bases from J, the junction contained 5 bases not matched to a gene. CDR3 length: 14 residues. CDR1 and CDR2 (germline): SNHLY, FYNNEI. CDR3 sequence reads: CASLDRASTDTQYF. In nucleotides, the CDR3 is TGTGCCAGCTTAGACAGGGCCAGCACAGATACGCAGTATTTT.